This entry is about one T cell receptor beta chain. Authors' data handling: Amplification of reference gene primers was used by the study to estimate nucleated cell counts. Method: immunoSEQ multiplex PCR; TCRdb's copy keeps in-frame clones and lacks some. The D gene and trimming were derived from the DNA, and the V and J assignments and clone size from that table. The sample lists some 140,000 clones; about 88% were seen once. The sample is drawn from a study of blood T cell repertoires in COVID-19. Study background: The study drew acute and convalescent COVID-19 samples from the United States, Italy and Spain. PBMCs, B-cell-depleted T cells, or T cells provided the cDNA or gDNA that made up the material.

The CDR3 is made up of 12 amino acids. Trimming cost V 5 bases and J 5 bases, with 6 bases left between them. Germline values: CDR1 SGHVS, CDR2 FQNEAQ. The receptor comes from a woman of 80 years or more with acute or convalescent COVID-19. This chain joins TRBV7-8 and TRBJ1-4; D call uncertain. The sequenced material came from peripheral blood. The CDR3 nucleotides are TGTGCCAGCAGCCGTCAAAATGAAAAACTGTTTTTT. Its protein product is CASSRQNEKLFF.